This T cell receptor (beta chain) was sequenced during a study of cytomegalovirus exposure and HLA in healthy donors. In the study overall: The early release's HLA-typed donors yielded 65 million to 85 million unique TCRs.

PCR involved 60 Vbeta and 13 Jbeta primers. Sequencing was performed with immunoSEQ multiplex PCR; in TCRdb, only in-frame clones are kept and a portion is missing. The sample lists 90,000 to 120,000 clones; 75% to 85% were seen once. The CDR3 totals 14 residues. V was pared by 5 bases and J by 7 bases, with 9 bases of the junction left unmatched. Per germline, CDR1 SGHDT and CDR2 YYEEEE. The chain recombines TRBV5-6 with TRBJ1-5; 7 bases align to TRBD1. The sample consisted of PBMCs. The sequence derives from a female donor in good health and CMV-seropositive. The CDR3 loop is CASRKTGLGQPQHF. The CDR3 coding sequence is TGTGCCAGCAGGAAGACAGGGCTGGGACAGCCCCAGCATTTT.